This TCR beta chain was identified in a study of T cell responses to AZD1222 COVID-19 vaccine. Study results and limitations: Spike-specific TCR breadth and depth both grew after two AZD1222 doses. Mostly white British, mostly female donors; authors suggested clonal diversity may be underestimated.

Only in-frame clones appear in the TCRdb table, and some are missing; sequencing was by immunoSEQ multiplex PCR. The sample contains around 140,000 clones, roughly nine tenths of which appear only once. Trimming took off 3 bases at V and 0 bases at J, with 12 bases between the two ends. Germline lookup yields CDR1 LNHDA and CDR2 SQIVND (reference sequence). The CDR3 has 17 amino acids. As for this clone: Antigen specificity is unknown.

This rearrangement joins TRBV19 to TRBJ1-6; D remains ambiguous. The receptor's source is an adult who received the AZD1222 COVID-19 vaccine. The specimen was peripheral blood, collected 28 days after the second AZD1222 dose. Here the CDR3 reads CASSIMWVNSYNSPLHF. The CDR3 DNA is TGTGCCAGTAGTATTATGTGGGTCAACTCCTATAATTCACCCCTCCACTTT. The whole variable domain, filled in from reference TRBV19 and TRBJ1-6, reads DGGITQSPKYLFRKEGQNVTLSCEQNLNHDAMYWYRQDPGQGLRLIYYSQIVNDFQKGDIAEGYSVSREKKESFPLTVTSAQKNPTAFYLCASSIMWVNSYNSPLHFGNGTRLTVT.